The 18 T cell receptor beta chains below were found in one sample sequenced in a study of cytomegalovirus exposure and HLA in healthy donors. PCR involved 60 Vbeta and 13 Jbeta primers. TCRdb's copy holds only in-frame clones and misses some; the assay was immunoSEQ multiplex PCR. The sample has approximately 190,000 clones, approximately 86% seen once; the top ten hold roughly 0.98%. The sequencing input was PBMCs. The receptors originated from a boy younger than 10 in good health and CMV-seronegative.

This clone occurred a few times. The chain uses TRBV4-1 and TRBJ1-1; 9 positions match TRBD1. From germline, CDR1 is MGHRA and CDR2 YSYEKL. CDR3 size: 19 residues. J lost 3 bases, V lost 4 bases, and 18 bases had no gene match. The CDR3 nucleotides read TGCGCCAGCAGCCGCCGATCCTGGGACAGGGCGAGGAAGGACACTGAAGCTTTCTTT. It codes for CASSRRSWDRARKDTEAFF.

The V call is TRBV18, the J call TRBJ1-5, with 7 nucleotides matching TRBD1. V lost 3 bases, J lost 3 bases, and 14 bases stayed unmatched. Looked up from germline, CDR1 is KGHSH and CDR2 is LQKENI. The CDR3 covers 18 residues. The CDR3 bases are TGTGCCAGCTCACCCCTCGGGACAGTCGGGGTGAACAATCAGCCCCAGCATTTT. Translated: CASSPLGTVGVNNQPQHF. Variable domain in full (rest from reference TRBV18 and TRBJ1-5): NAGVMQNPRHLVRRRGQEARLRCSPMKGHSHVYWYRQLPEEGLKFMVYLQKENIIDESGMPKERFSAEFPKEGPSILRIQQVVRGDSAAYFCASSPLGTVGVNNQPQHFGDGTRLSIL.

V is TRBV5-1 and J is TRBJ2-7; 9 bases match TRBD1. CDR3 length equals 14 residues. Germline CDR1 is SGHRS and CDR2 is YFSETQ. J gave up 1 base and V 5 bases, and 4 bases lay outside the gene matches. Written as DNA, the CDR3 is TGCGCCAGCAGTAGGGACAGGGCGTCCTACGAGCAGTACTTC. This sequence encodes CASSRDRASYEQYF.

This chain links TRBV4-1 with TRBJ2-7; TRBD1 agrees at 12 bases. The V gene end was trimmed by 6 bases and the J gene end by 5 bases; junction bases not matched to a gene: 11. From germline, CDR1 is MGHRA and CDR2 YSYEKL. The CDR3 loop spans 16 amino acids. The chain's CDR3 is CASRRLGQGAADEQYF. CDR3 coding DNA: TGCGCCAGCAGACGGCTGGGACAGGGGGCAGCGGACGAGCAGTACTTC.

This clone appeared a single time. The chain recombines TRBV5-6 with TRBJ2-5; D call uncertain. Judging by the DNA end, TRBJ2-7 fits better; the J call may be wrong. This CDR3 has 12 amino acids. Germline values: CDR1 SGHDT, CDR2 YYEEEE. CDR3 amino acids: CASSFYSYEQYF. In nucleotides, the CDR3 is TGTGCCAGCAGCTTCTACTCCTACGAGCAGTACTTC.

The chain recombines TRBV27 with TRBJ1-6, with D possibly TRBD1 on 5 matching bases. The V and J ends lost 6 bases and 6 bases respectively, with 12 bases between them. From germline, CDR1 is MNHEY and CDR2 SMNVEV (reference sequence). The CDR3 runs 14 residues. CDR3 nucleotide sequence: TGTGCCAGCAGCTATAGACAGAGTAATTCACCCCTCCACTTT. Its protein is CASSYRQSNSPLHF.

V usage is TRBV7-3 and J usage is TRBJ1-2; 9 bases agree with TRBD1. V was clipped by 4 bases and J by 8 bases; unmatched bases: 11. The CDR3 runs 15 residues. Germline CDR1 and CDR2: SGHTA and FQGTGA. Here the CDR3 DNA reads TGTGCCAGCAGCTCCGGGACCTGGACAGGGGACGGCTACACCTTC. Its translation is CASSSGTWTGDGYTF. The full variable domain, with the rest looked up from reference TRBV7-3 and TRBJ1-2, is GAGVSQTPSNKVTEKGKYVELRCDPISGHTALYWYRQSLGQGPEFLIYFQGTGAADDSGLPNDRFFAVRPEGSVSTLKIQRTERGDSAVYLCASSSGTWTGDGYTFGSGTRLTVV.

The gene calls are TRBV7-6 and TRBJ2-1; 10 nucleotides agree with TRBD2. CDR3 length: 17 residues. From germline, CDR1 is SGHVS and CDR2 FNYEAQ. V lost 4 bases and J lost 6; bases outside the gene matches: 12. CDR3 sequence: CASSYKNSGGAFNEQFF. The CDR3 DNA reads as TGTGCCAGCAGCTATAAGAACAGCGGGGGGGCCTTCAATGAGCAGTTCTTC.

V usage is TRBV5-1 and J usage is TRBJ2-7; a possible D gene is TRBD1 (5 bases). CDR3 length: 14 amino acids. Germline V lookup: CDR1 SGHRS, CDR2 YFSETQ. Trimming removed 4 bases at V and 0 bases at J, with 11 bases between. The CDR3 sequence: CASSVQGSSYEQYF. The CDR3 region has the DNA TGCGCCAGCAGCGTTCAGGGAAGCTCCTACGAGCAGTACTTC.

This chain connects TRBV11-1 to TRBJ2-7; TRBD2 might be the D (7 bases). In germline, CDR1 is SGHAT, CDR2 FQDESV (reference sequence). The CDR3 covers 17 residues. V lost 5 bases and J lost 0, with 20 bases in between. CDR3 sequence reads: CASSPGGRTGPSYEQYF. The CDR3 region has the DNA TGTGCCAGCAGCCCCGGGGGGCGGACCGGACCCTCCTACGAGCAGTACTTC.

V gene TRBV5-1 combines with J gene TRBJ1-5, with no clear D. This CDR3 region has 13 residues. CDR1 and CDR2 (germline): SGHRS, YFSETQ. V lost 0 bases to trimming and J lost 4 bases, with 5 bases between them. CDR3 amino acids: CASSLELNQPQHF. Here the CDR3 DNA reads TGCGCCAGCAGCTTGGAACTTAATCAGCCCCAGCATTTT.

This clone was observed a few times. The chain carries TRBV4-1 and TRBJ2-7; 12 positions agree with TRBD1. Germline values: CDR1 MGHRA, CDR2 YSYEKL. The CDR3 is 17 residues long. The ends lost 2 bases at V and 5 bases at J; junction bases unmatched: 10. The CDR3 region has the DNA TGCGCCAGCAGCCAAAGGTCGGGGACAGGGGGCTTTAACGAGCAGTACTTC. The encoded protein is CASSQRSGTGGFNEQYF.

V gene TRBV30 combines with J gene TRBJ2-5; TRBD1 matches at 8 bases. The junction had 4 bases not matched to a gene; V was cut back by 5 bases and J by 2 bases. In germline, CDR1 is GTSNPN, CDR2 SVGIG (reference sequence). The CDR3 loop spans 13 amino acids. CDR3 in DNA: TGTGCCTGGGGACAGGGTCGGCAAGAGACCCAGTACTTC. The encoded protein is CAWGQGRQETQYF.

The chain links TRBV7-2 to TRBJ2-7, with 7 bases lining up with TRBD2. The ends lost 1 base at V and 4 bases at J; junction bases unmatched: 10. There are 16 residues in the CDR3. CDR1 is SGHTA and CDR2 is FQGNSA in the germline V gene. CDR3 sequence: CASSLGATSAAYEQYF. CDR3 sequence (DNA): TGTGCCAGCAGCTTAGGAGCAACTAGCGCTGCTTACGAGCAGTACTTC.

The chain uses TRBV7-6 and TRBJ2-2; D remains unclear. This CDR3 is 12 amino acids long. V was shortened by 3 bases and J by 7 bases, with 6 bases between the two germline ends. CDR1 is SGHVS and CDR2 is FNYEAQ in the germline V gene. The CDR3 DNA reads TGTGCCAGCAGCTTCGCAGACGGGGAGCTGTTTTTT. Translating it yields CASSFADGELFF.

This clone was seen once. The chain carries TRBV28 and TRBJ2-3; D perhaps matches TRBD1 (6 bases). The germline gives CDR1 MDHEN, CDR2 SYDVKM. V was pared by 3 bases and J by 6 bases, with 16 bases between. CDR3 length: 15 amino acids. The CDR3 nucleotides are TGTGCCAGCAGTTTCCAATCCGCAGGGGTTGATACGCAGTATTTT. Its translation is CASSFQSAGVDTQYF.

The gene calls are TRBV4-2 and TRBJ2-2, with TRBD2 identical over 8 bases. The CDR3 sequence is 15 residues long. V lost 4 bases and J lost 5; bases outside the gene matches: 6. The germline CDR1 and CDR2 sequences are LGHNA and YNFKEQ. CDR3 sequence: CASSRPREETGELFF. Written as DNA, the CDR3 is TGTGCCAGCAGCCGGCCGCGGGAGGAAACCGGGGAGCTGTTTTTT.

The chain joins TRBV7-2 to TRBJ2-3, with TRBD2 identical over 11 bases. The CDR3 is made up of 14 amino acids. Trimming cost V 5 bases and J 6 bases; bases outside gene matches: 4. Per the germline V gene, CDR1 is SGHTA and CDR2 is FQGNSA. The CDR3 protein is CASSQLAGEDTQYF. The CDR3 coding sequence is TGTGCCAGCAGCCAACTAGCGGGGGAGGATACGCAGTATTTT.